This entry lists 21 T cell receptor beta chains sequenced from one sample in a study of blood T cell repertoires in COVID-19. Generated by immunoSEQ multiplex PCR, the TCRdb table keeps only in-frame clones and is missing some. The table has about 370,000 clones, approximately 90% seen once. The specimen sequenced was PBMCs or T cells enriched from blood (not recorded which). These receptors all come from a man younger than 30 who had recovered from COVID-19.

V gene TRBV27 combines with J gene TRBJ1-1; D gene unclear. CDR3 length: 13 amino acids. The V end was cut by 2 bases, the J end by 8 bases, with 12 bases between. Germline V CDR1 and CDR2: MNHEY, SMNVEV (reference sequence). This CDR3 reads CASSLGLGKEAFF. The CDR3 DNA follows: TGTGCCAGCAGTTTAGGGTTGGGCAAAGAAGCTTTCTTT.

This clone was detected once. This chain uses TRBV21-1 with TRBJ1-5; TRBD1 is the table's D call and was not checked against the DNA. TRBV21-1 is described as a pseudogene. The CDR3 runs 13 residues. The CDR3 sequence is CANQGQGNQPQHF. The DNA of the CDR3 is TGTGCCAACCAGGGGCAAGGCAATCAGCCCCAGCATTTT.

V is TRBV28 and J is TRBJ1-2; the D gene is possibly TRBD1 (6 bases). The V and J ends lost 2 bases and 4 bases respectively, with 11 bases between them. Germline lookup yields CDR1 MDHEN and CDR2 SYDVKM. The CDR3 has 14 residues. The CDR3 loop reads CASSLQGSIYGYTF. CDR3 DNA: TGTGCCAGCAGTTTACAGGGGAGTATCTATGGCTACACCTTC.

J is TRBJ2-7 and V is TRBV7-8; TRBD1 agrees at 7 bases. From germline, CDR1 is SGHVS and CDR2 FQNEAQ. The CDR3 loop spans 15 amino acids. V lost 4 bases, J lost 2 bases, and 8 bases stayed unmatched. The CDR3 DNA sequence: TGTGCCAGCAGCTATCGAAGGACAGGAGCCTACGAGCAGTACTTC. The encoded protein is CASSYRRTGAYEQYF.

The J gene is TRBJ2-2, the V gene TRBV9; D unresolved. The CDR3 is 12 amino acids. The germline V gene encodes CDR1 SGDLS and CDR2 YYNGEE. The germline V and J ends were trimmed by 4 bases and 7 bases, with 8 bases remaining between them. CDR3 region: CASSLDFGELFF. The DNA for the CDR3 is TGTGCCAGCAGCCTCGACTTCGGGGAGCTGTTTTTT.

The genes are TRBV2 and TRBJ1-2; TRBD1 is a possible D gene (5 bases). The CDR3 sequence is 16 residues long. Germline V gene data show CDR1 as SNHLY and CDR2 as FYNNEI. Deletions cut 5 bases from V and 6 bases from J, with 22 bases between. CDR3 amino acids: CASSQTRDFPENGYTF. The CDR3 region has the DNA TGTGCCAGCAGTCAAACCCGGGACTTCCCTGAAAATGGCTACACCTTC.

V gene TRBV3-1 (or the pseudogene TRBV3-2) combines with J gene TRBJ1-1, with D possibly matching TRBD1 (5 bases). The germline gives CDR1 LGHDT, CDR2 YNNKEL (reference sequence). The CDR3 covers 14 residues. Trimming pared 1 base from V and 7 bases from J, leaving 13 bases between. The CDR3: CASSQGGGFGEAFF. The CDR3 nucleotides are TGTGCCAGCAGCCAAGGGGGGGGATTTGGTGAAGCTTTCTTT.

This rearrangement joins TRBV7-9 to TRBJ1-6, with 10 positions matching TRBD1. This CDR3 is built from 19 residues. Germline loops: CDR1 SEHNR, CDR2 FQNEAQ (reference sequence). J was trimmed by 0 bases and V by 4 bases; bases with no gene match: 9. The CDR3, as DNA: TGTGCCAGCAGCTGGGGGTCGGGACAGGGGAGCTCCTATAATTCACCCCTCCACTTT. Translation: CASSWGSGQGSSYNSPLHF. Supplemented by reference TRBV7-9 and TRBJ1-6, the full variable domain reads DTGVSQNPRHKITKRGQNVTFRCDPISEHNRLYWYRQTLGQGPEFLTYFQNEAQLEKSRLLSDRFSAERPKGSFSTLEIQRTEQGDSAMYLCASSWGSGQGSSYNSPLHFGNGTRLTVT.

The chain carries TRBV7-9 and TRBJ1-4; D is uncertain. This CDR3 is 13 amino acids long. In germline, CDR1 is SEHNR, CDR2 FQNEAQ (reference sequence). Between the trimmed V and J ends, which lost 4 bases and 7 bases, there was a span of 10 bases. The CDR3 DNA sequence: TGTGCCAGCAGCTCCCCTGTCGGTGAAAAACTGTTTTTT. Amino acid sequence: CASSSPVGEKLFF.

The chain joins TRBV11-2 to TRBJ2-7; possibly TRBD2 for D (5 bases). Trimming took 5 bases from V and 4 from J, leaving 12 bases between them. In germline, CDR1 is SGHAT, CDR2 FQNNGV. The CDR3 contains 13 residues. The CDR3 region is CASSPGVVYEQYF. CDR3 in DNA: TGTGCCAGCAGCCCCGGGGTGGTTTACGAGCAGTACTTC.

The chain employs TRBV27 and TRBJ1-1, with D maybe TRBD1 (6 bases). CDR3 length: 18 residues. The V gene lost 1 base and the J gene lost 0 bases, with 18 bases spanning the gap. CDR1 is MNHEY, CDR2 SMNVEV, per germline (reference sequence). DNA for the CDR3: TGTGCCAGCAGTTTATGGAGTCTCCGGGACAACCTGAACACTGAAGCTTTCTTT. Protein: CASSLWSLRDNLNTEAFF.

J is TRBJ2-5 and V is TRBV18; D is perhaps TRBD2 (7 bases). The V gene's germline CDR1 is KGHSH and CDR2 LQKENI. Trimming left V 2 bases short and J 4 bases short, with 17 bases between. The CDR3 sequence is 16 residues long. CDR3 region: CASSPNNREGIETQYF. The CDR3 nucleotides read TGTGCCAGCTCACCAAACAACAGGGAGGGTATAGAGACCCAGTACTTC.

On this clone itself: An end of the junction differs from the germline gene, which may be a read error. The genes are TRBV24-1 and TRBJ1-5; D is ambiguous. The germline V gene encodes CDR1 KGHDR and CDR2 SFDVKD. There are 13 residues in the CDR3. The CDR3 bases are TGTGCCACCCGTTGGGCCCCAGCACCCGAGGGCCCTTTT. It is translated as CATRWAPAPEGPF.

The genes are TRBV28 and TRBJ2-3, with D hard to call. Per the germline V gene, CDR1 is MDHEN and CDR2 is SYDVKM. V was shortened by 7 bases and J by 3 bases, with 11 bases between the two germline ends. The CDR3 extends over 13 amino acids. This CDR3 reads CASTKPGTDTQYF. CDR3 DNA: TGTGCCAGCACCAAACCCGGGACAGATACGCAGTATTTT.

This clone was found a few times. The chain links TRBV7-8 to TRBJ2-3; D gene unclear. The CDR3 is 13 residues long. In germline, CDR1 is SGHVS, CDR2 FQNEAQ. V shed 5 bases and J shed 4 bases, with 10 bases lying between them. CDR3 protein: CASSPPRSDTQYF. DNA of the CDR3: TGTGCCAGCAGCCCTCCTAGGTCAGATACGCAGTATTTT.

V gene TRBV6-5 combines with J gene TRBJ2-1, with 10 positions matching TRBD2. The CDR3 has 13 residues. Germline V gives CDR1 MNHEY, CDR2 SVGAGI. The V gene end was trimmed by 6 bases and the J gene end by 9 bases; junction bases not matched to a gene: 5. The CDR3 loop reads CASRPSGGGEQFF. The CDR3 bases are TGTGCCAGCAGGCCTAGCGGGGGAGGTGAGCAGTTCTTC.

The chain is built from TRBV6-5 and TRBJ1-1; 7 bases align to TRBD1. In germline, CDR1 is MNHEY, CDR2 SVGAGI. This CDR3 has 15 amino acids. V trimming: 6 bases; J trimming: 1 base; junction bases outside the gene matches: 8. CDR3 amino acids: CASRPLKGANTEAFF. Here the CDR3 DNA reads TGTGCCAGCAGACCCCTCAAGGGGGCGAACACTGAAGCTTTCTTT.

The gene calls are TRBV19 and TRBJ1-5; D is uncertain. In germline, CDR1 is LNHDA, CDR2 SQIVND (reference sequence). This CDR3 is 14 amino acids long. V was pared by 5 bases and J by 10 bases, with 18 bases between. CDR3 sequence reads: CASSAPMRYRPQHF. The DNA for the CDR3 is TGTGCCAGTAGTGCCCCGATGAGATATCGACCCCAGCATTTT.

The chain uses TRBV4-2 and TRBJ2-1, with 11 nucleotides matching TRBD2. Trimming at V came to 1 base and at J to 6 bases, leaving 5 bases not matched to a gene. Per germline, CDR1 LGHNA and CDR2 YNFKEQ. The CDR3 totals 16 residues. CDR3 DNA sequence: TGTGCCAGCAGCCAAGTGGGTAGCGGGGGGGTCAATGAGCAGTTCTTC. Translating gives CASSQVGSGGVNEQFF.

The V and J genes are TRBV28 and TRBJ1-1, with D perhaps matching TRBD1 (5 bases). The germline V gene encodes CDR1 MDHEN and CDR2 SYDVKM. CDR3 size: 18 residues. V dropped 6 bases and J dropped 7 bases, with 30 bases sitting between them. In DNA form, the CDR3 reads TGTGCCAGCAGGACCGACAGAATATCAGGAATCAGGGAAAGTGAAGCTTTCTTT. It is translated as CASRTDRISGIRESEAFF.

The V call is TRBV6-5, the J call TRBJ1-6, with TRBD1 identical over 8 bases. V shed 7 bases and J 4 bases; nucleotides not matched to a gene: 6. CDR1 and CDR2 from the germline V gene are MNHEY and SVGAGI. The CDR3 loop spans 15 amino acids. The chain's CDR3 is CASTWTGNYNSPLHF. The CDR3 DNA follows: TGTGCCAGCACCTGGACAGGGAATTATAATTCACCCCTCCACTTT.